Shown below are 25 T cell receptor beta chains from a single sample sequenced in a study of pediatric ulcerative colitis. Repertoires were generated with immunoSEQ multiplex PCR, while TCRdb's copy carries only in-frame clones and drops some. The sample shows about 15,000 clones, about 74% of them seen only once. One to two pinch biopsies were taken from the rectum during colonoscopy. Sequenced sample: gut tissue. These TCRs come from a girl aged 5-17 years with moderate ulcerative colitis.

The chain combines TRBV7-8 with TRBJ2-7; the D call may be TRBD1 or TRBD2 (5 bases each). CDR3 length: 15 amino acids. From germline, CDR1 is SGHVS and CDR2 FQNEAQ. The V end was cut by 1 base, the J end by 3 bases, with 13 bases between. CDR3 residues: CASSLVLGTHYEQYF. The CDR3 coding sequence is TGTGCCAGCAGCTTAGTGTTGGGGACCCACTACGAGCAGTACTTC.

The chain carries TRBV6-1 and TRBJ1-4; 10 nucleotides line up with TRBD1. The CDR3 has 14 residues. The ends lost 6 bases at V and 8 bases at J; junction bases unmatched: 6. The germline V gene has CDR1 MNHNS and CDR2 SASEGT. CDR3 sequence (DNA): TGTGCCAGCAGCAGACAGGGGGCTCAAGAAAAACTGTTTTTT. It translates to CASSRQGAQEKLFF.

The chain recombines TRBV5-5 with TRBJ1-2, with 9 bases matching TRBD1. Germline-derived CDR1 and CDR2 are SGHKS and YYEKEE (reference sequence). Trimming at V came to 0 bases and at J to 2 bases, leaving 8 bases not matched to a gene. The CDR3 is 17 residues long. This CDR3 is CASSLGGQGPSNYGYTF. The CDR3, as DNA: TGTGCCAGCAGCTTGGGTGGACAGGGGCCCTCAAACTATGGCTACACCTTC.

This rearrangement joins TRBV5-6 to TRBJ2-3; D may correspond to TRBD1 or TRBD2 (6 bases each). CDR1 and CDR2 from the germline V gene are SGHDT and YYEEEE. The V end was cut by 0 bases, the J end by 3 bases, with 11 bases between. The CDR3 is 15 amino acids. As DNA, the CDR3 is TGTGCCAGCAGCTTGGGACTAGGGGGGACAGATACGCAGTATTTT. Translating it yields CASSLGLGGTDTQYF.

The rearrangement uses TRBV29-1 and TRBJ1-5; 8 bases map to TRBD1. J was trimmed by 4 bases and V by 3 bases; bases with no gene match: 2. Germline V gives CDR1 SQVTM, CDR2 ANQGSEA. This CDR3 spans 13 amino acids. The CDR3 DNA is TGCAGCGTTGACCAGGGGGCAAATCAGCCCCAGCATTTT. This sequence encodes CSVDQGANQPQHF.

This chain joins TRBV6-1 and TRBJ1-2; perhaps TRBD1 as D (6 bases). The germline V gene has CDR1 MNHNS and CDR2 SASEGT. The CDR3 runs to 14 residues. V lost 4 bases and J 5 bases, leaving 14 bases between the germline ends. CDR3 sequence: CASSGWGQQYGYTF. The CDR3 coding sequence is TGTGCCAGCAGTGGATGGGGGCAGCAGTATGGCTACACCTTC.

V and J are TRBV6-1 and TRBJ2-3; TRBD1 is a possible D gene (6 bases). Germline V gene sequence: CDR1 MNHNS, CDR2 SASEGT. The CDR3 runs to 15 residues. Trimming removed 3 bases at V and 1 base at J, with 11 bases between. The CDR3 DNA sequence: TGTGCCAGCAGTGATGGGGGCGGCCGCACAGATACGCAGTATTTT. Protein product: CASSDGGGRTDTQYF.

This chain links TRBV6-1 with TRBJ1-5; D is possibly TRBD1 (5 bases). V was pared by 11 bases and J by 4 bases, with 15 bases between. This CDR3 has 13 residues. Germline V gene data show CDR1 as MNHNS and CDR2 as SASEGT. The DNA of the CDR3 is TGTGCCGGATCGACAGTTAATAATCAGCCCCAGCATTTT. Its protein product is CAGSTVNNQPQHF.

The chain has TRBV15 and TRBJ2-5; D not resolved. Germline lookup yields CDR1 LNHNV and CDR2 YYDKDF (reference sequence). CDR3 length equals 15 residues. V lost 1 base and J lost 2, with 11 bases in between. The CDR3 loop reads CATSRGGVAQETQYF. CDR3 in DNA: TGTGCCACCAGCAGAGGTGGCGTGGCACAAGAGACCCAGTACTTC.

This chain links TRBV28 with TRBJ2-3, with TRBD2 matching 10 bases. Losses at the gene ends were 4 bases for V and 1 base for J; bases not matched to a gene: 5. CDR3 length: 16 residues. Germline V gene data show CDR1 as MDHEN and CDR2 as SYDVKM. In DNA, the CDR3 is TGTGCCAGCAGTTCCCCTAGCGGGAGTGGCACAGATACGCAGTATTTT. Translated: CASSSPSGSGTDTQYF.

By sample share, this clone is medium-sized. CDR3 residues: CASSPRSGGRVNTGELFF. In nucleotides, the CDR3 is TGTGCCAGCAGCCCGCGATCGGGCGGGAGGGTGAACACCGGGGAGCTGTTTTTT. The J gene is TRBJ2-2, the V gene TRBV11-3; 9 nucleotides line up with TRBD2. Germline CDR1 and CDR2: SGHNT and YENEEA. V shed 5 bases and J 1 base; nucleotides not matched to a gene: 11. CDR3 length equals 18 residues.

V and J are TRBV13 and TRBJ2-7; a weak D match, TRBD1 (6 bases). Per germline, CDR1 PRHDT and CDR2 FYEKMQ (reference sequence). This CDR3 has 15 residues. V was clipped by 5 bases and J by 2 bases, with 16 bases between them. CDR3 bases: TGTGCCAGCAGCCAATGGGGAGCAGGGGCCTACGAGCAGTACTTC. Its protein is CASSQWGAGAYEQYF.

The chain employs TRBV27 and TRBJ1-4; D remains ambiguous. Trimming pared 9 bases from V and 4 bases from J, leaving 21 bases between. Germline V CDR1 and CDR2: MNHEY, SMNVEV (reference sequence). This CDR3 has 16 residues. CDR3 bases: TGTGCCAGTGCTCGGGCCCCAGGACCGGGTAATGAAAAACTGTTTTTT. This codes for CASARAPGPGNEKLFF.

The rearrangement links TRBV11-2 to TRBJ1-1; D gene unclear. This CDR3 spans 13 amino acids. The germline CDR1 and CDR2 sequences are SGHAT and FQNNGV. The V end was cut by 5 bases, the J end by 7 bases, with 14 bases between. The CDR3 DNA is TGTGCCAGCAGCGATACACTCCGGCGTGAAGCTTTCTTT. Translating gives CASSDTLRREAFF.

The gene calls are TRBV28 and TRBJ2-5, with 8 bases identical to TRBD1. The CDR3 runs to 15 residues. Germline trimming cut 2 bases from V and 1 base from J; bases unmatched to any gene: 3. Germline-derived CDR1 and CDR2 are MDHEN and SYDVKM. CDR3 DNA sequence: TGTGCCAGCAGTTTAGTAGGACAGGGCCAAGAGACCCAGTACTTC. This gives the protein CASSLVGQGQETQYF.

The chain combines TRBV18 with TRBJ1-5; 7 bases are a match to TRBD1. This CDR3 spans 15 amino acids. Germline-derived CDR1 and CDR2 are KGHSH and LQKENI. Losses at the gene ends were 4 bases for V and 0 bases for J; bases not matched to a gene: 3. CDR3 residues: CASSLGQDSNQPQHF. CDR3 coding DNA: TGTGCCAGCTCACTAGGACAGGATAGCAATCAGCCCCAGCATTTT. Full variable domain (outside the CDR3, taken from reference TRBV18 and TRBJ1-5): NAGVMQNPRHLVRRRGQEARLRCSPMKGHSHVYWYRQLPEEGLKFMVYLQKENIIDESGMPKERFSAEFPKEGPSILRIQQVVRGDSAAYFCASSLGQDSNQPQHFGDGTRLSIL.

The chain joins TRBV19 to TRBJ1-4, with TRBD1 matching over 9 bases. The CDR3 loop spans 16 amino acids. CDR1 is LNHDA and CDR2 is SQIVND in the germline V gene (reference sequence). The V gene end was trimmed by 6 bases and the J gene end by 7 bases; junction bases not matched to a gene: 12. Written as DNA, the CDR3 is TGTGCCAGTAGAGGGATCGCCGGGACAGGGTTTGAAAAACTGTTTTTT. It codes for CASRGIAGTGFEKLFF.

This clone was recorded only once. The rearrangement links TRBV23-1 to TRBJ1-5; no reliable D call. TRBV23-1 is reported as an ORF; its role is uncertain. The CDR3 is 15 amino acids. The ends were cut back, 1 base at V and 0 bases at J, with 7 bases in the middle. CDR3 loop: CASSQWASSNQPQHF. The DNA for the CDR3 is TGCGCCAGCAGTCAATGGGCGAGTAGCAATCAGCCCCAGCATTTT.

V usage is TRBV6-5 and J usage is TRBJ1-5; TRBD1 is a possible D gene (6 bases). CDR3 size: 14 residues. Looked up from germline, CDR1 is MNHEY and CDR2 is SVGAGI. Trimming stripped 6 bases from V and 7 bases from J, with 16 bases between. The CDR3 region is CASSPPGGGQPQHF. The CDR3 DNA is TGTGCCAGCAGCCCCCCGGGGGGGGGCCAGCCCCAGCATTTT.

The table lists this clone with a count of one. This rearrangement joins TRBV10-1 to TRBJ2-7; D not certain. Deletions cut 3 bases from V and 3 bases from J, with 12 bases between. The CDR3 has 14 residues. Germline V lookup: CDR1 WNHNN, CDR2 SYGVQD (reference sequence). CDR3 protein: CASSEGRGVYEQYF. CDR3 bases: TGCGCCAGCAGTGAAGGTCGTGGCGTCTACGAGCAGTACTTC.

The chain recombines TRBV15 with TRBJ1-5, with 9 bases that match TRBD1. Trimming took 0 bases from V and 2 from J; bases not matched to a gene: 8. Looked up from germline, CDR1 is LNHNV and CDR2 is YYDKDF (reference sequence). The CDR3 loop spans 18 amino acids. The CDR3 region has the DNA TGTGCCACCAGCAGAGATCTATGGGACAGGGATGGCAATCAGCCCCAGCATTTT. This translates into CATSRDLWDRDGNQPQHF.

The J gene is TRBJ2-1, the V gene TRBV18; 9 bases are shared with TRBD1. V shed 3 bases, J shed 9 bases, and the junction held 6 bases outside the gene matches. CDR3 length: 14 amino acids. Germline V gene lookup returns CDR1 KGHSH and CDR2 LQKENI. The CDR3 region has the DNA TGTGCCAGCTCACCTTCGGACAGGGGAGGTGAGCAGTTCTTC. Its translation is CASSPSDRGGEQFF. Supplemented by reference TRBV18 and TRBJ2-1, the full variable domain reads NAGVMQNPRHLVRRRGQEARLRCSPMKGHSHVYWYRQLPEEGLKFMVYLQKENIIDESGMPKERFSAEFPKEGPSILRIQQVVRGDSAAYFCASSPSDRGGEQFFGPGTRLTVL.

This clone showed up just a few times. The genes are TRBV28 and TRBJ2-5, with D perhaps TRBD1 (6 bases). The germline CDR1 and CDR2 sequences are MDHEN and SYDVKM. V lost 6 bases and J 2 bases, leaving 13 bases between the germline ends. This CDR3 is built from 14 residues. The CDR3 DNA is TGTGCCAGCAGCCGTGGGGGCACACAAGAGACCCAGTACTTC. It specifies CASSRGGTQETQYF.

The V gene is TRBV25-1, the J gene TRBJ1-1, with TRBD1 matching over 8 bases. The CDR3 has 16 residues. The trim removed 3 bases at V and 0 bases at J, leaving 6 bases unmatched. CDR1 is MGHDK, CDR2 SYGVNS, per germline. The CDR3 DNA reads as TGTGCCAGCAGTGAGACAGGGGACTTAATGAACACTGAAGCTTTCTTT. It encodes CASSETGDLMNTEAFF. The full variable domain, with the rest looked up from reference TRBV25-1 and TRBJ1-1, is EADIYQTPRYLVIGTGKKITLECSQTMGHDKMYWYQQDPGMELHLIHYSYGVNSTEKGDLSSESTVSRIRTEHFPLTLESARPSHTSQYLCASSETGDLMNTEAFFGQGTRLTVV.

This chain connects TRBV5-1 to TRBJ1-2, with D maybe TRBD1 (6 bases). This CDR3 comprises 18 residues. The ends were cut back, 1 base at V and 4 bases at J, with 23 bases in the middle. CDR1 is SGHRS and CDR2 is YFSETQ in the germline V gene. Written as DNA, the CDR3 is TGCGCCAGCAGCTTGCCCTGGTCAGGGGATCCTCTGTCCTATGGCTACACCTTC. Translating gives CASSLPWSGDPLSYGYTF.